Presented here are 29 T cell receptor beta chains from one specimen sequenced in a study of T cell responses to AZD1222 COVID-19 vaccine. TCRdb's copy holds only in-frame clones and misses some; the assay was immunoSEQ multiplex PCR. The top ten hold about 1% of the sample, which has about 170,000 clones, 87% seen once. Here the sequenced sample was peripheral blood, taken 28 days after the second AZD1222 dose. The receptors derive from an adult who received the AZD1222 COVID-19 vaccine.

The V and J genes are TRBV6-6 and TRBJ2-5; no firm D call. The CDR3 has 14 residues. Trimming took off 2 bases at V and 5 bases at J, with 12 bases between the two ends. Germline V gives CDR1 MNHNY, CDR2 SVGAGI (reference sequence). CDR3 region: CASSYPESTETQYF. The CDR3 DNA sequence: TGTGCCAGCAGTTACCCCGAAAGTACGGAGACCCAGTACTTC.

The chain is built from TRBV2 and TRBJ1-1; maybe TRBD1 (5 bases). Trimming pared 7 bases from V and 3 bases from J, leaving 12 bases between. The germline V gene has CDR1 SNHLY and CDR2 FYNNEI. CDR3 length: 13 amino acids. CDR3 in amino acids: CASMGQPDTEAFF. CDR3 DNA: TGTGCCAGCATGGGGCAACCAGACACTGAAGCTTTCTTT.

This chain joins TRBV5-1 and TRBJ1-1; unclear D gene. Trimming removed 2 bases at V and 1 base at J, with 6 bases between. The CDR3 extends over 13 amino acids. Germline CDR1 and CDR2: SGHRS and YFSETQ. The CDR3 DNA sequence: TGCGCCAGCAGCTTTCTCCGGAACACTGAAGCTTTCTTT. Translating gives CASSFLRNTEAFF.

This chain joins TRBV4-1 and TRBJ1-2; D gene ambiguous. Trimming pared 2 bases from V and 1 base from J, leaving 11 bases between. The CDR3 has 15 residues. The germline CDR1 and CDR2 sequences are MGHRA and YSYEKL. CDR3 DNA: TGCGCCAGCAGCCAATCAACTACCAATAACTATGGCTACACCTTC. Protein sequence: CASSQSTTNNYGYTF.

The chain combines TRBV5-1 with TRBJ1-6, with D uncertain. The CDR3 is 15 residues long. Between the trimmed V and J ends, which lost 4 bases and 9 bases, there was a span of 17 bases. Germline CDR1 and CDR2: SGHRS and YFSETQ. The CDR3 sequence: CASSPGGRTISPLHF. The CDR3 DNA sequence: TGCGCCAGCAGCCCGGGAGGACGTACAATTTCACCCCTCCACTTT.

The table lists this clone with a few counts. This chain uses TRBV10-3 with TRBJ1-1; no firm D call. Deletions cut 10 bases from V and 1 base from J, with 16 bases between. The length of the CDR3 is 14 residues. Germline V gene sequence: CDR1 ENHRY, CDR2 SYGVKD. CDR3 residues: CATSGPEPNTEAFF. The CDR3, as DNA: TGTGCCACATCCGGCCCAGAACCGAACACTGAAGCTTTCTTT.

The chain recombines TRBV7-7 with TRBJ2-1; D gene ambiguous. The germline V gene encodes CDR1 SSHAT and CDR2 FNYEAQ (reference sequence). V dropped 4 bases and J dropped 0 bases, with 13 bases sitting between them. The CDR3 loop spans 16 amino acids. In DNA, the CDR3 is TGTGCCAGCAGCTCACGCTCTGGTAGCTCCTACAATGAGCAGTTCTTC. Amino acids: CASSSRSGSSYNEQFF.

This clone was detected a few times. The V call is TRBV9, the J call TRBJ1-5; D perhaps matches TRBD1 (6 bases). CDR1 SGDLS and CDR2 YYNGEE come from the germline V gene. The CDR3 consists of 15 residues. V was shortened by 0 bases and J by 4 bases, with 11 bases between the two germline ends. CDR3 sequence: CASSVGGQGNQPQHF. CDR3 coding DNA: TGTGCCAGCAGCGTAGGCGGCCAGGGGAATCAGCCCCAGCATTTT.

The V and J genes are TRBV10-2 and TRBJ2-1; TRBD1 is a possible D gene (5 bases). V gave up 2 bases and J gave up 4 bases, with 12 bases separating them. This CDR3 has 15 amino acids. CDR1 is WSHSY and CDR2 is SAAADI in the germline V gene. CDR3 nucleotides: TGCGCCAGCAGTGAGCGGACATCCCGATACAATGAGCAGTTCTTC. The encoded protein is CASSERTSRYNEQFF.

This clone appeared a single time. The chain recombines TRBV7-2 with TRBJ2-5; no clear D gene. The V gene's germline CDR1 is SGHTA and CDR2 FQGNSA. The ends were cut back, 5 bases at V and 2 bases at J, with 15 bases in the middle. The CDR3 spans 15 residues. The CDR3 sequence: CASSPSRQEQETQYF. DNA of the CDR3: TGTGCCAGCAGCCCCAGTAGGCAGGAACAAGAGACCCAGTACTTC.

This chain joins TRBV5-1 and TRBJ1-4; D is undetermined. Germline loops: CDR1 SGHRS, CDR2 YFSETQ. The CDR3 has 14 residues. V lost 7 bases and J lost 12, with 22 bases in between. The CDR3 loop reads CASRGTARANELFF. CDR3 in DNA: TGCGCCAGCCGAGGTACTGCTCGGGCCAACGAACTGTTTTTT.

The chain has TRBV11-2 and TRBJ1-2, with a weak D call TRBD1 (5 bases). Germline CDR1 is SGHAT and CDR2 is FQNNGV. There are 14 residues in the CDR3. V lost 7 bases, J lost 1 base, and 13 bases lay in between. The CDR3 protein is CASTPPGGNYGYTF. The CDR3 DNA reads as TGTGCCAGCACTCCCCCTGGGGGTAACTATGGCTACACCTTC.

The CDR3 sequence is CASSRSGDYEQYF. The CDR3 bases are TGTGCCAGTAGCCGCTCAGGGGACTACGAGCAGTACTTC. This sequence joins TRBV19 and TRBJ2-7, with D perhaps matching TRBD1 (6 bases). The V and J ends lost 6 bases and 3 bases respectively, with 12 bases between them. The CDR3 runs 13 residues. CDR1 is LNHDA, CDR2 SQIVND, per germline (reference sequence).

The rearrangement joins TRBV20-1 to TRBJ2-5; TRBD2 aligns across 11 bases. The CDR3 runs 14 residues. Losses at the gene ends were 3 bases for V and 5 bases for J; bases not matched to a gene: 5. Per the germline V gene, CDR1 is DFQATT and CDR2 is SNEGSKA (reference sequence). CDR3 loop: CSASSGGAGETQYF. DNA for the CDR3: TGCAGTGCTAGTAGCGGGGGGGCCGGGGAGACCCAGTACTTC.

The rearrangement links TRBV5-6 to TRBJ1-1; 10 bases are a match to TRBD1. This CDR3 region has 13 residues. Trimming cost V 3 bases and J 5 bases; bases outside gene matches: 1. Germline CDR1 and CDR2: SGHDT and YYEEEE. The CDR3 protein is CASSWTGGTEAFF. The CDR3 nucleotides read TGTGCCAGCAGCTGGACAGGGGGGACTGAAGCTTTCTTT.

CDR3 DNA sequence: TGTGCCAGCAGTTACTCAACCATCTCCTATAATTCACCCCTCCACTTT. It specifies CASSYSTISYNSPLHF. The chain carries TRBV6-5 and TRBJ1-6, with D unresolved. CDR1 MNHEY and CDR2 SVGAGI come from the germline V gene. CDR3 length: 16 residues. Trimming took off 0 bases at V and 0 bases at J, with 6 bases between the two ends.

This chain uses TRBV4-1 with TRBJ1-1; a possible D gene is TRBD1 (5 bases). Trimming cost V 1 base and J 2 bases, with 11 bases left between them. Per the germline V gene, CDR1 is MGHRA and CDR2 is YSYEKL. This CDR3 has 15 residues. Here the CDR3 DNA reads TGCGCCAGCAGCCAAGGACCAGGGCTTAACACTGAAGCTTTCTTT. Its translation: CASSQGPGLNTEAFF.

The chain has TRBV6-5 and TRBJ1-1; D is unresolved. Germline V gene data show CDR1 as MNHEY and CDR2 as SVGAGI. The CDR3 extends over 14 amino acids. The V end lost 0 bases, the J end lost 0 bases, and 5 bases lay between the germline ends. The CDR3: CASSYSTLNTEAFF. The CDR3 DNA reads TGTGCCAGCAGTTACTCAACCTTGAACACTGAAGCTTTCTTT.

V and J are TRBV20-1 and TRBJ2-1; the D is unclear. Germline V CDR1 and CDR2: DFQATT, SNEGSKA (reference sequence). The CDR3 contains 11 residues. V shed 0 bases and J shed 9 bases, with 6 bases lying between them. The CDR3 loop is CSARDFPEQFF. The CDR3 nucleotides read TGCAGTGCTAGAGATTTTCCTGAGCAGTTCTTC.

The rearrangement links TRBV27 to TRBJ2-1; 7 nucleotides align to TRBD2. The CDR3 is 14 amino acids. Germline CDR1 MNHEY, CDR2 SMNVEV (reference sequence). J gave up 10 bases and V 2 bases, and 8 bases lay outside the gene matches. The CDR3 DNA follows: TGTGCCAGCAGTTTAGCCCCCCCGGGGGGAGAGCAGTTCTTC. Translating gives CASSLAPPGGEQFF.

This clone was counted between two and nine times. The rearrangement uses TRBV12-5 and TRBJ2-7, with 8 bases identical to TRBD1. Germline V gene sequence: CDR1 LGHNT, CDR2 FRNRAP. With 2 bases clipped from V and 2 bases from J, the junction kept 5 bases outside the gene matches. The CDR3 contains 15 residues. The CDR3 sequence: CASGLQTGAAYEQYF. CDR3 bases: TGTGCTAGTGGTTTGCAGACAGGGGCAGCCTACGAGCAGTACTTC.

This CDR3 reads CASSYLTGYGETQYF. The CDR3 DNA follows: TGTGCCAGCAGTTACTTGACAGGGTATGGAGAGACCCAGTACTTC. The chain joins TRBV6-5 to TRBJ2-5; 7 positions match TRBD1. V shed 1 base and J 4 bases; nucleotides not matched to a gene: 6. Germline loops: CDR1 MNHEY, CDR2 SVGAGI. The CDR3 spans 15 residues.

The chain links TRBV15 to TRBJ1-2; TRBD1 might be the D (5 bases). The length of the CDR3 is 11 residues. Germline V CDR1 and CDR2: LNHNV, YYDKDF (reference sequence). Trimming stripped 9 bases from V and 5 bases from J, with 10 bases between. The CDR3 protein is CATRGEYGYTF. The CDR3 DNA sequence: TGTGCCACTAGGGGAGAGTATGGCTACACCTTC.

The chain is built from TRBV7-9 and TRBJ2-1; D unresolved. Germline CDR1 is SEHNR and CDR2 is FQNEAQ (reference sequence). V dropped 8 bases and J dropped 6 bases, with 11 bases sitting between them. The CDR3 length is 12 residues. The CDR3 region has the DNA TGTGCCAGCCTCGGCAGTAGCAATGAGCAGTTCTTC. Translation: CASLGSSNEQFF.

The J gene is TRBJ1-1, the V gene TRBV6-6; 7 bases align to TRBD1. V shed 5 bases, J shed 1 base, and the junction held 4 bases outside the gene matches. The germline gives CDR1 MNHNY, CDR2 SVGAGI (reference sequence). The CDR3 is 14 amino acids. CDR3 DNA: TGTGCCAGCAGTCTCGACAGGGAGAACACTGAAGCTTTCTTT. Amino acid sequence: CASSLDRENTEAFF.

The V call is TRBV5-1, the J call TRBJ1-6; TRBD1 aligns across 10 bases. The CDR3 length is 16 residues. CDR1 is SGHRS and CDR2 is YFSETQ in the germline V gene. J gave up 2 bases and V 5 bases, and 4 bases lay outside the gene matches. The CDR3 bases are TGCGCCAGCAGTCAGACAGGGGGCACCTATAATTCACCCCTCCACTTT. As protein: CASSQTGGTYNSPLHF.

The chain joins TRBV5-4 to TRBJ1-2, with unresolved D. The CDR3 is 13 residues long. V lost 1 base and J lost 3, with 7 bases in between. Per germline, CDR1 SGHNT and CDR2 YYREEE (reference sequence). CDR3 sequence reads: CASSLRRDYGYTF. The CDR3 DNA reads TGTGCCAGCAGCTTGCGACGGGACTATGGCTACACCTTC.

This chain connects TRBV4-1 to TRBJ1-2, with D possibly matching TRBD1 (5 bases). Looked up from germline, CDR1 is MGHRA and CDR2 is YSYEKL. This CDR3 contains 16 residues. Trimming removed 5 bases at V and 4 bases at J, with 20 bases between. Written as DNA, the CDR3 is TGCGCCAGCAGCGCCCCGGGGGTTGGGAGTGGCTATGGCTACACCTTC. Its translation: CASSAPGVGSGYGYTF.

The rearrangement joins TRBV5-4 to TRBJ2-7, with D possibly matching TRBD1 (5 bases). The V gene lost 5 bases and the J gene lost 2 bases, with 23 bases spanning the gap. This CDR3 has 17 residues. Per germline, CDR1 SGHNT and CDR2 YYREEE (reference sequence). CDR3 residues: CASRRNLGALSPYEQYF. The DNA for the CDR3 is TGTGCCAGCAGGCGCAACCTAGGGGCGCTGAGCCCCTACGAGCAGTACTTC.